These 17 T cell receptor beta chains share one sample of origin, sequenced in a study of response to subunit inactivated influenza vaccine. MiXCR, applied by TCRdb to the RT-PCR reads, yields one record per CDR3 protein. This sample has 800,000 or so distinct CDR3 sequences, with around 21% found just once. The sequencing here drew on PBMCs from blood, taken roughly 5 days after vaccination. The source of these receptors is a man in his forties or fifties who received an inactivated influenza vaccine.

A few counts support this clonotype. This CDR3 is CASSVAGSTDTQYF. In DNA form, the CDR3 reads TGTGCCAGCAGCGTAGCCGGGTCCACAGATACGCAGTATTTT. The chain recombines TRBV9 with TRBJ2-3; D gene uncertain. The CDR3 consists of 14 residues. Between the trimmed V and J ends, which lost 0 bases and 2 bases, there was a span of 7 bases. Germline CDR1 and CDR2: SGDLS and YYNGEE.

V gene TRBV20-1 combines with J gene TRBJ2-7, with D possibly matching TRBD1 (6 bases). The CDR3 covers 14 residues. Trimming left V 0 bases short and J 2 bases short, with 11 bases between. CDR1 is DFQATT and CDR2 is SNEGSKA in the germline V gene (reference sequence). This CDR3 reads CSARDLGQPYEQYF. In DNA, the CDR3 is TGCAGTGCTAGAGATCTAGGACAGCCCTACGAGCAGTACTTC.

The sample holds a few counts of this clonotype. J is TRBJ1-2 and V is TRBV7-9; TRBD1 aligns across 7 bases. This CDR3 region has 15 residues. Germline V gives CDR1 SEHNR, CDR2 FQNEAQ (reference sequence). V trimming: 5 bases; J trimming: 0 bases; junction bases outside the gene matches: 6. CDR3 in DNA: TGTGCCAGCAGCCCCGGGGACAGATCTAACTATGGCTACACCTTC. Translating it yields CASSPGDRSNYGYTF.

This clonotype was detected only a few times. The CDR3 bases are TGCGCCAGCAGCCAGTCCGGGACAGAGGACCTCGGGGAGCAGTTCTTC. This codes for CASSQSGTEDLGEQFF. This chain uses TRBV4-3 with TRBJ2-1, with 7 positions matching TRBD1. The germline gives CDR1 LGHNA, CDR2 YSLEER. J lost 10 bases, V lost 3 bases, and 15 bases had no gene match. CDR3 length: 16 amino acids.

This clonotype was detected only a few times. This chain joins TRBV4-3 and TRBJ1-4; D uncertain. Germline lookup yields CDR1 LGHNA and CDR2 YSLEER. With 2 bases removed from V and 8 bases from J, the gap between germline ends came to 18 bases. The CDR3 consists of 16 residues. CDR3: CASSQIASGVGEKLFF. The CDR3 bases are TGCGCCAGCAGCCAAATCGCTAGCGGGGTTGGGGAAAAACTGTTTTTT.

CDR3 sequence reads: CASSQFRGRNTGELFF. The CDR3 bases are TGTGCCAGCAGCCAATTCAGGGGGCGGAACACCGGGGAGCTGTTTTTT. J is TRBJ2-2 and V is TRBV3-1, with 8 bases identical to TRBD1. The V gene's germline CDR1 is LGHDT and CDR2 YNNKEL (reference sequence). The trim removed 2 bases at V and 1 base at J, leaving 3 bases unmatched. There are 16 residues in the CDR3.

This clonotype has just a few counts. The chain couples TRBV7-9 to TRBJ1-3, with unresolved D. Germline V gene sequence: CDR1 SEHNR, CDR2 FQNEAQ (reference sequence). The V end was cut by 5 bases, the J end by 2 bases, with 10 bases between. The CDR3 runs to 14 residues. Written as DNA, the CDR3 is TGTGCCAGCAGCCCCCGATTCCCTGGAAACACCATATATTTT. This gives the protein CASSPRFPGNTIYF.

V usage is TRBV20-1 and J usage is TRBJ2-2; 9 bases are a match to TRBD1. V shed 7 bases and J 7 bases; nucleotides not matched to a gene: 7. The CDR3 extends over 13 amino acids. Per germline, CDR1 DFQATT and CDR2 SNEGSKA (reference sequence). The CDR3 DNA reads as TGCAGTGTTCGGACAGGGGAGGTCGGGGAGCTGTTTTTT. Translated: CSVRTGEVGELFF.

This clonotype was observed a few times. The rearrangement links TRBV29-1 to TRBJ2-7, with unresolved D. Trimming took 2 bases from V and 0 from J, leaving 8 bases between them. This CDR3 spans 13 amino acids. The germline V gene encodes CDR1 SQVTM and CDR2 ANQGSEA. In DNA, the CDR3 is TGCAGCGTTGAAAAGGAAAACTCCTACGAGCAGTACTTC. Translating gives CSVEKENSYEQYF.

This clonotype has just a few counts. The chain carries TRBV6-2 or TRBV6-3 and TRBJ2-7; 8 nucleotides match TRBD1. The CDR3 has 16 amino acids. V lost 0 bases to trimming and J lost 2 bases; unmatched junction nucleotides: 6. Germline V gene data show CDR1 as MNHEY and CDR2 as SVGEGT. CDR3 protein: CASSYSGTGDAYEQYF. CDR3 DNA: TGTGCCAGCAGTTACTCGGGGACAGGAGATGCCTACGAGCAGTACTTC.

The chain uses TRBV6-5 and TRBJ2-3; D unresolved. The CDR3 has 13 amino acids. The germline gives CDR1 MNHEY, CDR2 SVGAGI. V was pared by 2 bases and J by 4 bases, with 7 bases between. CDR3 DNA sequence: TGTGCCAGCAGTTACGACACTGCAGATACGCAGTATTTT. It codes for CASSYDTADTQYF.

The chain links TRBV7-3 to TRBJ2-5, with 9 bases that match TRBD1. Germline V gene sequence: CDR1 SGHTA, CDR2 FQGTGA. The CDR3 extends over 14 amino acids. V trimming: 5 bases; J trimming: 4 bases; junction bases outside the gene matches: 5. The CDR3 loop is CASSLTGGIETQYF. DNA for the CDR3: TGTGCCAGCAGCCTGACAGGGGGTATAGAGACCCAGTACTTC.

This clonotype was detected only a few times. The chain couples TRBV20-1 to TRBJ2-7; D is tentatively TRBD1 or TRBD2 (5 bases each). The CDR3 contains 14 residues. Germline values: CDR1 DFQATT, CDR2 SNEGSKA (reference sequence). Trimming shortened V by 5 bases and J by 1 base, and 15 bases separated the two germline ends. The CDR3 reads CSARRDQQSYEQYF. The CDR3 nucleotides are TGCAGTGCTCGCCGGGACCAACAATCCTACGAGCAGTACTTC.

The chain employs TRBV10-3 and TRBJ1-3; a weak D match, TRBD1 (6 bases). Germline V gene lookup returns CDR1 ENHRY and CDR2 SYGVKD. Between the trimmed V and J ends, which lost 9 bases and 2 bases, there was a span of 11 bases. This CDR3 has 13 residues. CDR3 sequence reads: CAIETGPGNTIYF. The CDR3 DNA follows: TGTGCCATAGAGACAGGTCCTGGAAACACCATATATTTT.

This clonotype was detected a few times. The V gene is TRBV5-8, the J gene TRBJ1-5; maybe TRBD1 (6 bases). The CDR3 spans 15 residues. CDR1 is SGHTS, CDR2 YDEGEE, per germline. Trimming removed 4 bases at V and 8 bases at J, with 19 bases between. The CDR3 DNA follows: TGTGCCAGCAGCCGATCGCAGGGGCTGGTAGAGCCCCAGCATTTT. Translation gives CASSRSQGLVEPQHF.

This clonotype turned up a few times. The V call is TRBV20-1, the J call TRBJ2-5; 7 nucleotides line up with TRBD1. Germline loops: CDR1 DFQATT, CDR2 SNEGSKA (reference sequence). The CDR3 contains 14 residues. V shed 2 bases, J shed 1 base, and the junction held 4 bases outside the gene matches. As DNA, the CDR3 is TGCAGTGCTAGACTGACAGGGATCCAAGAGACCCAGTACTTC. This gives the protein CSARLTGIQETQYF.

The V and J genes are TRBV14 and TRBJ2-1; 8 bases match TRBD1. CDR3 length: 15 amino acids. Germline assignment: CDR1 SGHDN and CDR2 FVKESK. Trimming cost V 2 bases and J 7 bases; bases outside gene matches: 7. CDR3 DNA: TGTGCCAGCAGCCAACCGGGACAGGCCTTGAATGAGCAGTTCTTC. As protein: CASSQPGQALNEQFF.